One and the same sample provided the 27 T cell receptor beta chains below, sequenced in a study of blood T cell repertoires in COVID-19. TCRdb's copy holds only in-frame clones and misses some; the assay was immunoSEQ multiplex PCR. The data contain about 160,000 clones, more than 65% of them seen just once; the ten biggest clones take up under 12%. The sequencing sample was made of peripheral blood. These receptors were taken from an elderly woman with active or convalescent COVID-19.

This clone was counted once. The chain recombines TRBV2 with TRBJ2-7, with TRBD2 matching 10 bases. Germline V gene sequence: CDR1 SNHLY, CDR2 FYNNEI. The CDR3 spans 15 residues. J gave up 3 bases and V 3 bases, and 5 bases lay outside the gene matches. CDR3 in amino acids: CASSDASGSVYEQYF. DNA for the CDR3: TGTGCCAGCAGTGATGCTAGCGGGAGTGTCTACGAGCAGTACTTC.

This rearrangement joins TRBV29-1 to TRBJ2-5, with D possibly matching TRBD2 (5 bases). This CDR3 is built from 14 residues. The V gene lost 2 bases and the J gene lost 2 bases, with 12 bases spanning the gap. Germline V gene lookup returns CDR1 SQVTM and CDR2 ANQGSEA. In DNA form, the CDR3 reads TGCAGCGTTGAAAGTTGGACTGCTCAAGAGACCCAGTACTTC. This translates into CSVESWTAQETQYF.

The genes are TRBV27 and TRBJ2-1, with D perhaps TRBD2 (6 bases). The CDR3 spans 15 residues. V gave up 8 bases and J gave up 8 bases, with 22 bases separating them. Looked up from germline, CDR1 is MNHEY and CDR2 is SMNVEV (reference sequence). The CDR3 reads CASGRSAESPYEQFF. DNA of the CDR3: TGTGCCAGCGGGAGGAGCGCTGAAAGTCCCTATGAGCAGTTCTTC.

The V gene is TRBV6-5, the J gene TRBJ1-2; TRBD1 agrees at 8 bases. Trimming at V came to 5 bases and at J to 8 bases, leaving 7 bases not matched to a gene. Germline CDR1 and CDR2: MNHEY and SVGAGI. CDR3 length equals 13 residues. The CDR3 loop reads CASSRTGSGGYTF. CDR3 nucleotides: TGTGCCAGCAGTCGGACAGGGTCGGGCGGCTACACCTTC.

The chain employs TRBV5-6 and TRBJ2-5; 10 nucleotides align to TRBD2. Germline CDR1 reads SGHDT; CDR2 reads YYEEEE. V lost 4 bases, J lost 2 bases, and 14 bases stayed unmatched. The CDR3 spans 18 residues. The CDR3 DNA sequence: TGTGCCAGCAGCGCCCCGGGGTATACTAGCGGGGAACAAGAGACCCAGTACTTC. Translated, it gives CASSAPGYTSGEQETQYF.

This chain links TRBV5-3 with TRBJ2-7; 9 bases fit TRBD2. TRBV5-3 is an ORF, and what it does is uncertain. CDR3 size: 15 residues. Germline trimming cut 1 base from V and 3 bases from J; bases unmatched to any gene: 5. CDR3 residues: CARSLKKREVYEQYF. CDR3 bases: TGTGCCAGAAGCTTGAAGAAGCGGGAGGTCTACGAGCAGTACTTC.

This chain links TRBV30 with TRBJ2-5, with 9 bases lining up with TRBD2. Germline V gene sequence: CDR1 GTSNPN, CDR2 SVGIG (reference sequence). The CDR3 loop spans 14 amino acids. After removal of 0 bases from V and 6 bases from J, the junction contained 5 bases not matched to a gene. DNA of the CDR3: TGTGCCTGGAGTGTAGGTAGCGGGAGTAAGACCCAGTACTTC. Protein sequence: CAWSVGSGSKTQYF.

This clone has a single count. The DNA is left out, because the CDR3 cannot be placed on it with certainty; the CDR3 is given as TCRdb lists it. This chain connects TRBV6-2 or TRBV6-3 to TRBJ1-5. CDR1 and CDR2 from the germline V gene are MNHEY and SVGEGT. From its first to its last residue, the CDR3 has 12 amino acids. CDR3 loop: CASSSSDQPQHF.

This clone was found a few times. The V and J genes are TRBV12-5 and TRBJ2-7; D gene uncertain. The CDR3 length is 12 residues. Germline CDR1 LGHNT, CDR2 FRNRAP. Trimming removed 4 bases at V and 3 bases at J, with 7 bases between. CDR3: CASGSIDYEQYF. CDR3 in DNA: TGTGCTAGTGGTTCCATAGACTACGAGCAGTACTTC.

The chain joins TRBV5-6 to TRBJ1-3; the D gene is possibly TRBD1 (6 bases). The CDR3 runs 16 residues. The germline CDR1 and CDR2 sequences are SGHDT and YYEEEE. The V gene lost 6 bases and the J gene lost 0 bases, with 16 bases spanning the gap. CDR3: CASTSGQWDSGNTIYF. The CDR3 nucleotides read TGTGCCAGCACCTCCGGACAGTGGGACTCTGGAAACACCATATATTTT.

This clone has only one observation. This chain links TRBV6-1 with TRBJ2-2, with a tentative D call TRBD2 (5 bases). Deletions cut 1 base from V and 5 bases from J, with 17 bases between. CDR3 length: 17 residues. Germline V gene lookup returns CDR1 MNHNS and CDR2 SASEGT. The DNA of the CDR3 is TGTGCCAGCAGTGAAGTCTGGGTGAGGGTACGGACCGGGGAGCTGTTTTTT. Translation gives CASSEVWVRVRTGELFF.

This sequence joins TRBV3-1 (or the pseudogene TRBV3-2) and TRBJ2-7; unclear D gene. This CDR3 comprises 12 residues. V lost 1 base, J lost 7 bases, and 8 bases lay in between. In germline, CDR1 is LGHDT, CDR2 YNNKEL (reference sequence). The CDR3 nucleotides are TGTGCCAGCAGCCAAGTAACAACGGAGCAGTACTTC. Translated: CASSQVTTEQYF.

This chain connects TRBV28 to TRBJ2-1; a weak D match, TRBD1 (6 bases). Trimming took 2 bases from V and 3 from J, leaving 20 bases between them. Germline CDR1 reads MDHEN; CDR2 reads SYDVKM. This CDR3 region has 18 residues. CDR3 region: CASSLNVGLGTSYNEQFF. CDR3 DNA sequence: TGTGCCAGCAGTTTAAATGTTGGTCTTGGGACAAGCTACAATGAGCAGTTCTTC.

The rearrangement joins TRBV5-1 to TRBJ1-6; D is perhaps TRBD1 (6 bases). Trimming pared 0 bases from V and 7 bases from J, leaving 11 bases between. In germline, CDR1 is SGHRS, CDR2 YFSETQ. The CDR3 has 15 residues. CDR3 loop: CASSLADRPNSPLHF. Written as DNA, the CDR3 is TGCGCCAGCAGCTTGGCAGACAGGCCCAATTCACCCCTCCACTTT.

There are a few counts of this clone. The gene calls are TRBV18 and TRBJ2-7; 11 positions agree with TRBD2. The trim removed 4 bases at V and 2 bases at J, leaving 4 bases unmatched. This CDR3 contains 15 residues. Germline loops: CDR1 KGHSH, CDR2 LQKENI. This CDR3 is CASSQRLAGPYEQYF. CDR3 coding DNA: TGTGCCAGCTCACAACGACTAGCGGGACCCTACGAGCAGTACTTC.

The chain uses TRBV5-1 and TRBJ1-6; 11 bases match TRBD1. After removal of 4 bases from V and 7 bases from J, the junction contained 7 bases not matched to a gene. The CDR3 is 16 amino acids. Germline V gives CDR1 SGHRS, CDR2 YFSETQ. CDR3 nucleotide sequence: TGCGCCAGCAGCCGTTCTGGGACAGGGGGAAATTCACCCCTCCACTTT. This encodes CASSRSGTGGNSPLHF.

The chain combines TRBV18 with TRBJ1-1, with D perhaps TRBD1 (5 bases). The CDR3 has 14 amino acids. The germline V gene has CDR1 KGHSH and CDR2 LQKENI. V was trimmed by 8 bases and J by 0 bases, leaving 13 bases between them. As DNA, the CDR3 is TGTGCCAGCCTAAAACAGGAGATGAACACTGAAGCTTTCTTT. It codes for CASLKQEMNTEAFF.

The rearrangement joins TRBV28 to TRBJ2-7; D is perhaps TRBD2 (6 bases). The CDR3 spans 16 residues. The germline V gene has CDR1 MDHEN and CDR2 SYDVKM. Trimming took 6 bases from V and 0 from J, leaving 18 bases between them. The DNA for the CDR3 is TGTGCCAGCAGCCCAATCGGCAGGGACTTCTCCTACGAGCAGTACTTC. Translation gives CASSPIGRDFSYEQYF.

The genes are TRBV5-4 and TRBJ2-5, with TRBD2 identical over 7 bases. The CDR3 is 16 residues long. The ends lost 5 bases at V and 4 bases at J; junction bases unmatched: 14. Germline V gene sequence: CDR1 SGHNT, CDR2 YYREEE (reference sequence). CDR3 DNA sequence: TGTGCCAGCAGGGGCGGGGGTAGCGGTGGGGGAGAGACCCAGTACTTC. Translated, it gives CASRGGGSGGGETQYF.

The J gene is TRBJ1-1, the V gene TRBV6-2 or TRBV6-3; D gene uncertain. This CDR3 spans 17 amino acids. V lost 2 bases, J lost 0 bases, and 16 bases lay in between. Germline CDR1 MNHEY, CDR2 SVGEGT. The CDR3 DNA reads as TGTGCCAGCAGTTACCTACTCGTGTTCCCCTTGAACACTGAAGCTTTCTTT. Translation gives CASSYLLVFPLNTEAFF.

The chain couples TRBV19 to TRBJ2-1; 14 bases align to TRBD2. The CDR3 consists of 14 residues. V was clipped by 6 bases and J by 6 bases; unmatched bases: 1. Looked up from germline, CDR1 is LNHDA and CDR2 is SQIVND (reference sequence). Here the CDR3 DNA reads TGTGCCAGTAGGGGGACTAGCGGGAGCAATGAGCAGTTCTTC. It specifies CASRGTSGSNEQFF.

This clone was observed a single time. The chain links TRBV2 to TRBJ1-1; D unclear. From germline, CDR1 is SNHLY and CDR2 FYNNEI. The CDR3 contains 11 residues. V lost 7 bases and J lost 3, with 6 bases in between. The CDR3 is CASIRDTEAFF. The DNA for the CDR3 is TGTGCCAGCATCCGAGACACTGAAGCTTTCTTT.

The table lists this clone with a few counts. The genes are TRBV5-1 and TRBJ1-3; D is possibly TRBD1 (6 bases). The CDR3 runs 14 residues. V lost 5 bases and J lost 2, with 11 bases in between. CDR1 is SGHRS, CDR2 YFSETQ, per germline. The CDR3: CASRFTGTGNTIYF. CDR3 DNA sequence: TGCGCCAGCAGATTTACAGGGACTGGAAACACCATATATTTT.

V is TRBV5-1 and J is TRBJ1-1; the match to TRBD1 covers 9 bases. CDR1 and CDR2 from the germline V gene are SGHRS and YFSETQ. The V and J ends lost 4 bases and 7 bases, in that order; junction bases with no gene match: 14. The CDR3 contains 16 residues. In DNA form, the CDR3 reads TGCGCCAGCAGCATAGGACAGGGGAGTACACTTGGTGAAGCTTTCTTT. This encodes CASSIGQGSTLGEAFF. Full variable domain (remainder filled in from reference TRBV5-1 and TRBJ1-1): KAGVTQTPRYLIKTRGQQVTLSCSPISGHRSVSWYQQTPGQGLQFLFEYFSETQRNKGNFPGRFSGRQFSNSRSEMNVSTLELGDSALYLCASSIGQGSTLGEAFFGQGTRLTVV.

The rearrangement uses TRBV6-1 and TRBJ1-2; D unclear. The germline V gene encodes CDR1 MNHNS and CDR2 SASEGT. Trimming removed 3 bases at V and 5 bases at J, with 7 bases between. The CDR3 spans 12 residues. The CDR3 loop is CASSEAGYGYTF. The CDR3 DNA reads TGTGCCAGCAGTGAGGCGGGGTATGGCTACACCTTC.

This clone was found a few times. The chain uses TRBV3-1 (or the pseudogene TRBV3-2) and TRBJ1-3, with D possibly TRBD1 on 6 matching bases. Trimming took off 3 bases at V and 0 bases at J, with 12 bases between the two ends. This CDR3 comprises 16 residues. The germline V gene has CDR1 LGHDT and CDR2 YNNKEL (reference sequence). The CDR3 bases are TGTGCCAGCAGCCAGAGAACAGGGTCCTCTGGAAACACCATATATTTT. The encoded protein is CASSQRTGSSGNTIYF.

Only a few counts were recorded for this clone. This rearrangement joins TRBV6-5 to TRBJ2-2; D is unclear. Deletions cut 9 bases from V and 0 bases from J, with 8 bases between. CDR3 length: 13 residues. Germline V gene lookup returns CDR1 MNHEY and CDR2 SVGAGI. The CDR3 DNA sequence: TGTGCCAGTCAACCGGCGAACACCGGGGAGCTGTTTTTT. As protein: CASQPANTGELFF.